The T cell receptor beta chain described here comes from a study of T cell repertoires in cytomegalovirus infection. Study summary: Selection of CMV epitopes for the study included recently identified HLA-C-restricted and well-studied HLA-B-restricted ones. Findings of the study overall: Cumulative public TCR beta family frequency identified carriers of CMV plus the relevant HLA.

On this clonotype itself: Its antigen is not identified.

A single record per CDR3 protein comes from TCRdb applying MiXCR to the reads. Here the sample spans about 900,000 distinct CDR3 sequences, approximately 32% being singletons. This CDR3 has 11 residues. Trimming left V 5 bases short and J 10 bases short, with 11 bases between. Germline CDR1 reads SEHNR; CDR2 reads FQNEAQ (reference sequence). V is TRBV7-9 and J is TRBJ1-2; the D gene is possibly TRBD1 (6 bases). The source material was cultured CD8+ T cells from PBMCs, sampled from culture after CMV antigen stimulation. This receptor was obtained from a human donor in good health (CMV status not recorded). Some clones in this sample may be carry-over from other donors' samples. In nucleotides, the CDR3 is TGTGCCAGCAGCGTCGACAGGTCCTACACCTTC. This sequence encodes CASSVDRSYTF.